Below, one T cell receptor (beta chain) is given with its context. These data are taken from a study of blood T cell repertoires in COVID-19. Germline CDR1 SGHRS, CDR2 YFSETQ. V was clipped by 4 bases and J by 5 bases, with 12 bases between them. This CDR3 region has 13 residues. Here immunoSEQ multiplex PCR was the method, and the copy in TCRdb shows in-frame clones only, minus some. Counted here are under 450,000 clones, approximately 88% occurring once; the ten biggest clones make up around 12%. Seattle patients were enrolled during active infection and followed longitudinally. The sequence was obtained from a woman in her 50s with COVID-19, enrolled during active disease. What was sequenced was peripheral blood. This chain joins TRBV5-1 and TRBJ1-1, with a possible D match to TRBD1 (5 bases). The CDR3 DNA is TGCGCCAGCAGCCCGGGGGGAGGAACTGAAGCTTTCTTT. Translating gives CASSPGGGTEAFF.